The rows below give T cell receptor beta chains drawn from one sample of a study of spatial heterogeneity in lung cancer. Each CDR3 protein gets one entry after TCRdb re-called the 5' RACE reads with MiXCR. The sample has around 48,000 distinct CDR3 sequences; about 5.8% are singletons. Sequencing was performed on PBMCs, taken at surgery. Receptor source: a male donor with early-stage non-small cell lung cancer. CDR3s include the opening cysteine and the closing phenylalanine or tryptophan. Each record gives: V gene, clone size, J gene, D gene, CDR3 DNA, CDR3 protein. D genes are given only for firm matches. A row's size may be missing; if present it is once, few, many or a size class.

TRBV30	many	TRBJ1-4	NA	TGTGCCTGGAGGCAAACACCCACAACTAATGAAAAACTGTTTTTT	CAWRQTPTTNEKLFF
TRBV10-1	many	TRBJ2-5	NA	TGCGCCAGCAGTTCGGAACCACAAGAGACCCAGTACTTC	CASSSEPQETQYF
TRBV10-3	many	TRBJ2-6	NA	TGTGCCATCAGTGACGACCGGAGCTTGGACGTCCTGACTTTC	CAISDDRSLDVLTF
TRBV7-9	many	TRBJ2-7	NA	TGTGCCAGCAGCCCTACCACTGCGGACGCCTACGAGCAGTACTTC	CASSPTTADAYEQYF
TRBV4-2	many	TRBJ1-5	NA	TGTGCCAGCAGCAGGACAGACGGGCCCCAGCATTTT	CASSRTDGPQHF
TRBV6-5	many	TRBJ1-1	NA	TGTGCCAGCTTCTCCAGGGTGAACACTGAAGCTTTCTTT	CASFSRVNTEAFF
TRBV5-1	many	TRBJ2-1	NA	TGTGCCAGCAGCCCCCGGGGGGACAGGCTTTACAATGAGCAGTTCTTC	CASSPRGDRLYNEQFF
TRBV28	many	TRBJ1-2	NA	TGTGCCAGCAGTTTAGCAGGGGATGGCTACACCTTC	CASSLAGDGYTF
TRBV7-8	many	TRBJ1-4	NA	TGTGCCAGCAGCTCCCACCCCAGGGGAGATGAAAAACTGTTTTTT	CASSSHPRGDEKLFF
TRBV10-3	many	TRBJ2-1	TRBD2	TGTGCCATCAGTGAGGAATTTAGCGGGAGGTATCTGTTCTTC	CAISEEFSGRYLFF
TRBV6-2/TRBV6-3	many	TRBJ2-7	NA	TGTGCCAGCAGTTACACCGTTGGGGCAGGGCCGTACGAGCAGTACTTC	CASSYTVGAGPYEQYF
TRBV7-3	many	TRBJ1-2	NA	TGTGCCAGCAGCTACGACAGGAACTATGGCTACACCTTC	CASSYDRNYGYTF
TRBV10-3	NA	TRBJ1-5	NA	TGTGCCATCAGTGACCCCGATAGGGCCCGCAATCAGCCCCAGCATTTT	CAISDPDRARNQPQHF
TRBV6-5	many	TRBJ2-5	TRBD1	TGTGCCAGCAGTTACGCCCGGGACAGAGTCTGGGCCCAGTACTTC	CASSYARDRVWAQYF
TRBV20-1	NA	TRBJ1-3	NA	TGCAGTGCTATGACAGGAAACACCATATATTTT	CSAMTGNTIYF
TRBV7-8	many	TRBJ2-7	TRBD2	TGTGCCAGCAGCGAGGATAGCGGGAGCTTCGGCTACGAGCAGTACTTC	CASSEDSGSFGYEQYF
TRBV6-6	many	TRBJ2-7	TRBD1	TGTGCCAGCAGTTATGGGACAGGGGGCTCCTACGAGCAGTACTTC	CASSYGTGGSYEQYF
TRBV14	NA	TRBJ1-1	NA	TGTGCCAGCAGCCAAGATCTGGGGAACATGAACACTGAAGCTTTCTTT	CASSQDLGNMNTEAFF
TRBV2	many	TRBJ2-2	NA	TGTGCCAGCAGTGTGAAAGCCCCCACCGGGGAGCTGTTTTTT	CASSVKAPTGELFF
TRBV28	few	TRBJ1-1	NA	TGTGTCAGCAGACGAGCACAACAGAACACTGAAGCTTTCTTT	CVSRRAQQNTEAFF
TRBV5-1	few	TRBJ1-2	NA	TGCGCCAGCAGCGAGGGGGACCCCGGATACTATGGCTACACCTTC	CASSEGDPGYYGYTF
TRBV9	medium-sized	TRBJ1-4	NA	TGTGCCAGCAGTTCCGAGGGACGGGATGAAAAACTGTTTTTT	CASSSEGRDEKLFF
TRBV10-3	many	TRBJ2-3	TRBD2	TGTGCCATCAGCTTGGCTAGCGGCGGGCTAGATACGCAGTATTTT	CAISLASGGLDTQYF
TRBV5-1	many	TRBJ2-1	NA	TGCGCCAGCAGCTTGATGGTTATCAATGAGCAGTTCTTC	CASSLMVINEQFF
TRBV19	many	TRBJ2-5	TRBD2	TGTGCCAGTAGTATAACGGCCGGGTCTAGCGGGAGACAACACACTGAAGAGACCCAGTACTTC	CASSITAGSSGRQHTEETQYF
TRBV18	few	TRBJ2-6	NA	TGTGCCAGCTCACCCGAGAGGATTGGGGCCAACGTCCTGACTTTC	CASSPERIGANVLTF
TRBV19	many	TRBJ2-4	TRBD1	TGTGCCAGAGGACAGGTGATACTAGCCAAAAACATTCAGTACTTC	CARGQVILAKNIQYF
TRBV18	many	TRBJ1-5	NA	TGTGCCAGCTCCGGACAGAGCAATCAGCCCCAGCATTTT	CASSGQSNQPQHF
TRBV20-1	many	TRBJ2-1	NA	TGCAGTGCTAGAGGGTCTTCCTTGACGCAGTTCTTC	CSARGSSLTQFF
TRBV5-4	NA	TRBJ2-7	TRBD2	TGTGCCAGCAGCTCTGGACCCTCGACTAGCGGGAGAACATACGAGCAGTACTTC	CASSSGPSTSGRTYEQYF
TRBV6-2/TRBV6-3	many	TRBJ2-1	TRBD2	TGTGCCAGCAGTACCATAACTAGCGGGACGTTTAAAGGGGCTTACAATGAGCAGTTCTTC	CASSTITSGTFKGAYNEQFF
TRBV27	NA	TRBJ1-3	TRBD1	TGTGCCAGCAATACAGGGGAAGAGATCACCATATATTTT	CASNTGEEITIYF
TRBV12-3/TRBV12-4	once	TRBJ2-5	NA	TGTGCCAGCAGTTTAACACAAGGAGGGACCCAGTACTTC	CASSLTQGGTQYF
TRBV28	many	TRBJ2-1	NA	TGTGCCAGCAGTTTGCCTATGGGGGATTCGGGTGAGCAGTTCTTC	CASSLPMGDSGEQFF
TRBV20-1	many	TRBJ2-7	NA	TGCAGTGCCCTTGCCCAACTCGAGCAGTACTTC	CSALAQLEQYF
TRBV5-1	many	TRBJ1-1	TRBD1	TGCGCCAGCAGACAAGACAGGGCGGACACTGAAGCTTTCTTT	CASRQDRADTEAFF
TRBV21-1	many	TRBJ1-5	NA	TGTGCCAGCAGCAAAAGGGAAGGGACAGGGGGTTTGTGTCAGCCCCAGCATTTT	CASSKREGTGGLCQPQHF
TRBV4-1	many	TRBJ1-1	NA	TGCGCCAGCAGCCCCGTATATCCGATGAACACTGAAGCTTTCTTT	CASSPVYPMNTEAFF
TRBV27	many	TRBJ2-7	NA	TGTGCCAGCAGTCCTCAGACAGGGCGGGGCTACGAGCAGTACTTC	CASSPQTGRGYEQYF
TRBV7-2	many	TRBJ1-2	TRBD1	TGTGCCAGCAGCACTACAGGGGCCCCGACCTACTATGGCTACACCTTC	CASSTTGAPTYYGYTF